These 21 T cell receptor beta chains were sequenced from one sample in a study of vaccination and CD4 T cells after COVID-19. The sample's treatment: roughly 10-day PBMC culture with coronavirus spike peptide pools or control peptides (ViraFEST assay). No cognate antigen is known for these TCRs. The assay that was used to sequence DNA from cultured CD4+ T cells was the Oncomine TCR Beta short-read assay. TCRdb re-called the PCR reads through MiXCR, storing one row per CDR3 protein. The sample has 15,000 to 20,000 distinct CDR3 sequences; around 48% are singletons. The sequenced sample was CD4+ T cells from blood, cultured in vitro. These receptors all come from a human donor who had recovered from COVID-19.

The chain carries TRBV4-2 and TRBJ1-2, with a weak D call TRBD1 (5 bases). V was pared by 0 bases and J by 7 bases, with 12 bases between. The CDR3 is 14 residues long. CDR1 and CDR2 (germline): LGHNA, YNFKEQ. CDR3 coding DNA: TGTGCCAGCAGCCAAGAGAAACTTGGGGGTGGCTACACCTTC. This codes for CASSQEKLGGGYTF.

This chain links TRBV1 with TRBJ2-7; the D call in the table, TRBD2, was not verified against the DNA. TRBV1 represents a pseudogene. This CDR3 has 17 amino acids. For the CDR3, the DNA is TGCACCAGCAGCTCCAACCCCGGACTCGCCAGCTCCTACGAGCAGTACTTC. As protein: CTSSSNPGLASSYEQYF.

The V and J genes are TRBV12-3 or TRBV12-4 and TRBJ1-5; D is unresolved. V shed 6 bases and J shed 11 bases, with 11 bases lying between them. CDR3 length: 11 amino acids. CDR3 bases: TGTGCCAGCAGCCCCCCGGGAGCCCAGCATTTT. This translates into CASSPPGAQHF.

The chain combines TRBV19 with TRBJ2-5; D possibly corresponds to TRBD1 (5 bases). V was pared by 4 bases and J by 0 bases, with 6 bases between. The CDR3 sequence is 13 residues long. Germline CDR1 LNHDA, CDR2 SQIVND (reference sequence). This chain's CDR3 is CASSSRDQETQYF. The CDR3 nucleotides are TGTGCCAGTAGTAGCAGGGACCAAGAGACCCAGTACTTC.

The V call is TRBV7-9, the J call TRBJ2-1, with no clear D. The CDR3 extends over 14 amino acids. CDR1 and CDR2 (germline): SEHNR, FQNEAQ (reference sequence). V lost 5 bases, J lost 5 bases, and 13 bases lay in between. CDR3 loop: CASSRTAWDNEQFF. The DNA of the CDR3 is TGTGCCAGCAGCCGGACCGCATGGGACAATGAGCAGTTCTTC.

The gene calls are TRBV7-9 and TRBJ2-5, with D perhaps TRBD2 (6 bases). CDR3 length: 14 residues. Germline V gives CDR1 SEHNR, CDR2 FQNEAQ (reference sequence). Trimming left V 5 bases short and J 1 base short, with 11 bases between. In DNA, the CDR3 is TGTGCCAGCAGCCAGCGACTAGTCCAAGAGACCCAGTACTTC. Amino acids: CASSQRLVQETQYF.

CDR3 bases: TGTGCCAGCAGTCGAGAGGGGGGCAATCAGCCCCAGCATTTT. This gives the protein CASSREGGNQPQHF. V gene TRBV2 combines with J gene TRBJ1-5; a possible D gene is TRBD1 (6 bases). The CDR3 is made up of 14 amino acids. The V gene's germline CDR1 is SNHLY and CDR2 FYNNEI. V lost 5 bases and J lost 2, with 10 bases in between.

This chain links TRBV7-2 with TRBJ1-2; possibly TRBD1 for D (5 bases). V lost 1 base and J 4 bases, leaving 10 bases between the germline ends. The length of the CDR3 is 14 residues. Germline CDR1 SGHTA, CDR2 FQGNSA. CDR3 nucleotides: TGTGCCAGCAGCTTAGGCCCAACAGGCTATGGCTACACCTTC. This sequence encodes CASSLGPTGYGYTF.

The chain is built from TRBV19 and TRBJ2-2; 7 positions agree with TRBD2. This CDR3 is 15 amino acids long. J gave up 5 bases and V 6 bases, and 9 bases lay outside the gene matches. Germline V gene lookup returns CDR1 LNHDA and CDR2 SQIVND (reference sequence). The CDR3 nucleotides read TGTGCCAGTAGCGTAACGGGGGGAGGGACCGGGGAGCTGTTTTTT. Amino acid sequence: CASSVTGGGTGELFF.

This chain connects TRBV2 to TRBJ2-7, with 9 positions matching TRBD2. The CDR3 is 14 amino acids. Germline-derived CDR1 and CDR2 are SNHLY and FYNNEI. J gave up 5 bases and V 4 bases, and 6 bases lay outside the gene matches. The CDR3 DNA sequence: TGTGCCAGCAGTGTTAGCGGGGGCGGGGACGAGCAGTACTTC. This translates into CASSVSGGGDEQYF.

CDR3 loop: CASMGQGASPLHF. The CDR3 region has the DNA TGTGCCAGCATGGGACAGGGGGCTTCACCCCTCCACTTT. The rearrangement uses TRBV6-1 and TRBJ1-6; 12 bases fit TRBD1. After removal of 7 bases from V and 9 bases from J, the junction contained 1 base not matched to a gene. From germline, CDR1 is MNHNS and CDR2 SASEGT. This CDR3 comprises 13 residues.

This clonotype was picked up a small number of times. J is TRBJ1-6 and V is TRBV7-8, with unresolved D. V gave up 1 base and J gave up 5 bases, with 9 bases separating them. The V gene's germline CDR1 is SGHVS and CDR2 FQNEAQ. CDR3 size: 15 residues. The CDR3 DNA is TGTGCCAGCAGCTTAGGGGCAGGAAATAATTCACCCCTCCACTTT. Encoded protein: CASSLGAGNNSPLHF.

The rearrangement links TRBV6-2 or TRBV6-3 to TRBJ2-7; weak D call: TRBD2 (5 bases). V was clipped by 6 bases and J by 2 bases, with 17 bases between them. CDR3 length: 15 residues. CDR1 and CDR2 from the germline V gene are MNHEY and SVGEGT. Here the CDR3 DNA reads TGTGCCAGCAGCCCCGAGCCGGTCGGGACCTACGAGCAGTACTTC. This sequence encodes CASSPEPVGTYEQYF.

The J gene is TRBJ2-2, the V gene TRBV5-1, with 10 bases that match TRBD1. Germline V gene sequence: CDR1 SGHRS, CDR2 YFSETQ. This CDR3 comprises 14 residues. J lost 6 bases, V lost 2 bases, and 1 base had no gene match. The CDR3 spells CASSLDRGPGELFF. The DNA of the CDR3 is TGCGCCAGCAGCTTAGACAGGGGGCCCGGGGAGCTGTTTTTT.

This chain uses TRBV7-2 with TRBJ2-7; either TRBD1 or TRBD2 may fit D (5 bases each). The V gene's germline CDR1 is SGHTA and CDR2 FQGNSA. The CDR3 has 14 residues. V dropped 5 bases and J dropped 3 bases, with 14 bases sitting between them. The CDR3 DNA reads as TGTGCCAGCAGCCCCATGGGGACCAGCTACGAGCAGTACTTC. Its protein product is CASSPMGTSYEQYF.

V usage is TRBV6-2 or TRBV6-3 and J usage is TRBJ2-7, with D maybe TRBD1 (6 bases). The V end was cut by 5 bases, the J end by 0 bases, with 14 bases between. CDR1 MNHEY and CDR2 SVGEGT come from the germline V gene. This CDR3 comprises 15 residues. The CDR3 region is CASSPGPGASYEQYF. The CDR3, as DNA: TGTGCCAGCAGTCCAGGGCCAGGGGCCTCCTACGAGCAGTACTTC.

This clonotype was seen a few times. The CDR3 DNA is TGTGCCAGCAGCCCTGTATGGCTAGCGGGCAGGGCTTCTGGGGCCAACGTCCTGACTTTC. This sequence encodes CASSPVWLAGRASGANVLTF. The chain carries TRBV11-2 and TRBJ2-6, with 8 nucleotides matching TRBD2. The CDR3 is made up of 20 amino acids. Germline assignment: CDR1 SGHAT and CDR2 FQNNGV. The ends lost 5 bases at V and 1 base at J; junction bases unmatched: 16. Looking up the rest from reference TRBV11-2 and TRBJ2-6 gives the full variable domain: EAGVAQSPRYKIIEKRQSVAFWCNPISGHATLYWYQQILGQGPKLLIQFQNNGVVDDSQLPKDRFSAERLKGVDSTLKIQPAKLEDSAVYLCASSPVWLAGRASGANVLTFGAGSRLTVL.

This clonotype was recorded a few times. The genes are TRBV27 and TRBJ1-1; D is possibly TRBD1 (5 bases). The CDR3 length is 15 residues. The germline V and J ends were trimmed by 6 bases and 4 bases, with 18 bases remaining between them. Germline V gives CDR1 MNHEY, CDR2 SMNVEV (reference sequence). The CDR3 sequence is CASRGVGEGGTEAFF. CDR3 in DNA: TGTGCCAGCAGGGGGGTGGGCGAAGGTGGCACTGAAGCTTTCTTT.

The chain is built from TRBV18 and TRBJ2-5, with a possible D match to TRBD2 (5 bases). Per germline, CDR1 KGHSH and CDR2 LQKENI. Deletions cut 0 bases from V and 5 bases from J, with 16 bases between. The CDR3 spans 16 residues. CDR3 loop: CASSPPSTARGETQYF. The CDR3 DNA reads TGTGCCAGCTCACCACCGTCAACAGCAAGAGGGGAGACCCAGTACTTC.

V and J are TRBV20-1 and TRBJ1-1; D might be TRBD1 (6 bases). Between the trimmed V and J ends, which lost 0 bases and 2 bases, there was a span of 16 bases. The CDR3 extends over 16 amino acids. CDR1 is DFQATT and CDR2 is SNEGSKA in the germline V gene (reference sequence). CDR3 sequence: CSARDPWTAPNTEAFF. The CDR3 nucleotides read TGCAGTGCTAGAGATCCTTGGACAGCTCCTAACACTGAAGCTTTCTTT.

The table lists this clonotype with a few counts. V gene TRBV7-6 combines with J gene TRBJ2-3; 13 positions match TRBD2. V lost 0 bases to trimming and J lost 4 bases; unmatched junction nucleotides: 7. This CDR3 spans 18 amino acids. Germline V gene lookup returns CDR1 SGHVS and CDR2 FNYEAQ. CDR3 in DNA: TGTGCCAGCAGCTTAGCGCAGACTAGCGGGAGGCGGGCAGATACGCAGTATTTT. Protein product: CASSLAQTSGRRADTQYF.